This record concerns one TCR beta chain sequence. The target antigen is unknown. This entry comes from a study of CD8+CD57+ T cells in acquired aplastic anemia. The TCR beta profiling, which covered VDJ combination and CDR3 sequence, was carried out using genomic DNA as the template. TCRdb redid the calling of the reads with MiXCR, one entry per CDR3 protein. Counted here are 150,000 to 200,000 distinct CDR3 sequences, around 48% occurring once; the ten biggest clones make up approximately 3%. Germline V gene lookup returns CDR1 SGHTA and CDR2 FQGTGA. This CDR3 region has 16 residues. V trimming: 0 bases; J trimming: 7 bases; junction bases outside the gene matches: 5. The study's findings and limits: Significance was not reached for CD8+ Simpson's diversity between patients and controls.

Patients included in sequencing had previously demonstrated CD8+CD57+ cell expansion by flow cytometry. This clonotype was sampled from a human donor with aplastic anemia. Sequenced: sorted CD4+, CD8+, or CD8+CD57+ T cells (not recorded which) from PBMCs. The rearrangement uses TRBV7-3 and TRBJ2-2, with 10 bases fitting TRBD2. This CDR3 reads CASSLTWTSGGGELFF. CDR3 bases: TGTGCCAGCAGCTTAACGTGGACTAGCGGCGGCGGGGAGCTGTTTTTT.